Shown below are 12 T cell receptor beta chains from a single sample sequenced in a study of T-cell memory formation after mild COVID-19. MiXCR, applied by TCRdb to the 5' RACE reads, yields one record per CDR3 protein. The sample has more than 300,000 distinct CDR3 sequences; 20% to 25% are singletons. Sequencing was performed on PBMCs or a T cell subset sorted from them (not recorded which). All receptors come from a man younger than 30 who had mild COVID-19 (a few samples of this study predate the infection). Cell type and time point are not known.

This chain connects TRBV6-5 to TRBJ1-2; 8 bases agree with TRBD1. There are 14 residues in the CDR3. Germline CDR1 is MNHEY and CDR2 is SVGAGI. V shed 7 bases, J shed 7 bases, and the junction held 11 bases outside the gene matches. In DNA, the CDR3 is TGTGCCAGCACCCAATCCCTCACAGGGGGTGGCTACACCTTC. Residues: CASTQSLTGGGYTF.

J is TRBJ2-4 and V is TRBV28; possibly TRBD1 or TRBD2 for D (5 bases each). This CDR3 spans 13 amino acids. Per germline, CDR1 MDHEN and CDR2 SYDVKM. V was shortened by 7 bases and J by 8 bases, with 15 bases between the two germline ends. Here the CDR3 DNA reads TGTGCCAGCACACGGAGGTTAGGGGACATTCAGTACTTC. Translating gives CASTRRLGDIQYF.

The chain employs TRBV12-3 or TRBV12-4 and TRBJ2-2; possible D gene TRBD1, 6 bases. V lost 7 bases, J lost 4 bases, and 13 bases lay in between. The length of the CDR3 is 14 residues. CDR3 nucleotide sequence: TGTGCCAGCACCCGGGACATTATCACCGGGGAGCTGTTTTTT. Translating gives CASTRDIITGELFF.

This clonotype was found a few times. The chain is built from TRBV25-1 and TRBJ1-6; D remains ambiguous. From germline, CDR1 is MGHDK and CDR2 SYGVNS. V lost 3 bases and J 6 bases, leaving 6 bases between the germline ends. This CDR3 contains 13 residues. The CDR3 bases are TGTGCCAGCAGTGAGTGGGTTAATTCACCCCTCCACTTT. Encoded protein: CASSEWVNSPLHF.

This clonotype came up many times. The DNA of the CDR3 is TGCAGCGTTGAGACTAGCTCGGCGGATACGCAGTATTTT. Translation gives CSVETSSADTQYF. The chain links TRBV29-1 to TRBJ2-3; 7 nucleotides match TRBD2. The CDR3 contains 13 residues. Germline V gives CDR1 SQVTM, CDR2 ANQGSEA. V lost 3 bases, J lost 6 bases, and 6 bases stayed unmatched.

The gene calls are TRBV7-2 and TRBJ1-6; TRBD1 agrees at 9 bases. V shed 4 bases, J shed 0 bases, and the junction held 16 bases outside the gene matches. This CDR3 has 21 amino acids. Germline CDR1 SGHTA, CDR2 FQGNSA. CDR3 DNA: TGTGCCAGCAGCTACCGGACGGGGAGGACAGGGGACCCCTCCTATAATTCACCCCTCCACTTT. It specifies CASSYRTGRTGDPSYNSPLHF.

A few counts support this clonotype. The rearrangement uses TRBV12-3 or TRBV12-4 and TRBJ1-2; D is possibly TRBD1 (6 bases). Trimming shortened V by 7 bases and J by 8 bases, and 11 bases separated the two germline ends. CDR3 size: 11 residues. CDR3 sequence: CASTGTQGYTF. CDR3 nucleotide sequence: TGTGCCAGCACCGGGACACAAGGCTACACCTTC.

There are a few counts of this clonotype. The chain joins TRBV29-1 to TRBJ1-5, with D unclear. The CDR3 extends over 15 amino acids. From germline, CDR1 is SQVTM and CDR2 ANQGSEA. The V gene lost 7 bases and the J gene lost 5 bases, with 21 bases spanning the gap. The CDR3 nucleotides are TGCAGCGCCAGAGAGGCAAACGGGGAGGATCAGCCCCAGCATTTT. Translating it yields CSAREANGEDQPQHF.

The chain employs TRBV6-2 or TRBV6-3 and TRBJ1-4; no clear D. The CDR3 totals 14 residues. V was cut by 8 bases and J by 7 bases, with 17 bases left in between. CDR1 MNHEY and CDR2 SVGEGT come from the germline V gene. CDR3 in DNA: TGTGCCAGCGGGCAAAGTGGAGTAGGTGAAAAACTGTTTTTT. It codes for CASGQSGVGEKLFF.

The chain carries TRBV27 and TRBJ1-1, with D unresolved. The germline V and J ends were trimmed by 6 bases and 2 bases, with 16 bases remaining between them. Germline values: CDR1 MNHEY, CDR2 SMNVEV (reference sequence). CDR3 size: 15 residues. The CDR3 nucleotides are TGTGCCAGCAGCAAATCTAGGACGGTCAACACTGAAGCTTTCTTT. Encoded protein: CASSKSRTVNTEAFF.

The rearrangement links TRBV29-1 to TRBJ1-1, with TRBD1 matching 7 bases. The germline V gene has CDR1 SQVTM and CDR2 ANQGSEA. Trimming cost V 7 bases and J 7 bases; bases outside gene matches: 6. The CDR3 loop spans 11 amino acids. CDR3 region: CSGQGMGEAFF. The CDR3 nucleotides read TGCAGCGGACAGGGTATGGGTGAAGCTTTCTTT.

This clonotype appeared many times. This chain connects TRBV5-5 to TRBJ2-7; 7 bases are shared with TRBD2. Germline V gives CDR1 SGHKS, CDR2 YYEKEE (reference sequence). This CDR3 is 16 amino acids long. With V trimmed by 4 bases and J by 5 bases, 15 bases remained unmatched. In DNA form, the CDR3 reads TGTGCCAGCAGCCCGACCGGGGAGGGACGTGTTCACGAGCAGTACGTC. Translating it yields CASSPTGEGRVHEQYV.